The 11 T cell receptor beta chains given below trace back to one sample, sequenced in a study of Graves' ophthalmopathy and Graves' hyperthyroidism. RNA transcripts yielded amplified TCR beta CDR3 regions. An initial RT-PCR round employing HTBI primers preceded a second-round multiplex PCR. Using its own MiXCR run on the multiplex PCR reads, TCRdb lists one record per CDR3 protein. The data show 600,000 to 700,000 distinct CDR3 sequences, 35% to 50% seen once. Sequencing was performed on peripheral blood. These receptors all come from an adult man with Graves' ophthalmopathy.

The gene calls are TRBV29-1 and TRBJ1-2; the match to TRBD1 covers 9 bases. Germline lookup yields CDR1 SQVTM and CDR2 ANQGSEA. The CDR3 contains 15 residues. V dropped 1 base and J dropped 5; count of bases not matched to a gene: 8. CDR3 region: CSVEGGTGYRYGYTF. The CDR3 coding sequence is TGCAGCGTTGAAGGCGGGACAGGGTATCGGTATGGCTACACCTTC.

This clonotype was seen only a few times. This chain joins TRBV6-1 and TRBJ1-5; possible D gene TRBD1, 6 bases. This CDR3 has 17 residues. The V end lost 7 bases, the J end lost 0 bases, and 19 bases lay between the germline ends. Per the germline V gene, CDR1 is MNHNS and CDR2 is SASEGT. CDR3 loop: CASTRWGTQNSNQPQHF. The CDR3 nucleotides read TGTGCCAGCACCAGGTGGGGGACACAAAATAGCAATCAGCCCCAGCATTTT.

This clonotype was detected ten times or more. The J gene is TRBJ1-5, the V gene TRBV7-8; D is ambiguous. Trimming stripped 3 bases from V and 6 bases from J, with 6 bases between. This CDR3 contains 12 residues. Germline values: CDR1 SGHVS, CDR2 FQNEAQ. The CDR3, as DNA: TGTGCCAGCAGCTTTTTAGCTCAGCCCCAGCATTTT. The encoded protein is CASSFLAQPQHF. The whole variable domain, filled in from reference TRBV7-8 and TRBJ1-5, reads GAGVSQSPRYKVAKRGQDVALRCDPISGHVSLFWYQQALGQGPEFLTYFQNEAQLDKSGLPSDRFFAERPEGSVSTLKIQRTQQEDSAVYLCASSFLAQPQHFGDGTRLSIL.

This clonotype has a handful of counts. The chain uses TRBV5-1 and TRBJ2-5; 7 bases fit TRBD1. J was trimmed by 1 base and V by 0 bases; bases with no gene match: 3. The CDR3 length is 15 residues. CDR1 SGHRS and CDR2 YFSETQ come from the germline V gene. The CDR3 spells CASSLGGQSQETQYF. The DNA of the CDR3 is TGCGCCAGCAGCTTGGGGGGACAGTCCCAAGAGACCCAGTACTTC.

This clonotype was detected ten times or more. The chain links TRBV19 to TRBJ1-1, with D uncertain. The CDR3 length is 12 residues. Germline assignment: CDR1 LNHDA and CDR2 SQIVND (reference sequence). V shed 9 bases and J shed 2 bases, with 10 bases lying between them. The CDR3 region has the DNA TGTGCCAGCAGTGAGAGAAACACTGAAGCTTTCTTT. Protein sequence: CASSERNTEAFF.

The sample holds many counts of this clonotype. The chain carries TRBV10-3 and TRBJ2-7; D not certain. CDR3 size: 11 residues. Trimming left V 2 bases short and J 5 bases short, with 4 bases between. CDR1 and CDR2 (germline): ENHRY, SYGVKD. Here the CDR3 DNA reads TGTGCCATCAGTGAGGACGACGAGCAGTACTTC. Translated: CAISEDDEQYF.

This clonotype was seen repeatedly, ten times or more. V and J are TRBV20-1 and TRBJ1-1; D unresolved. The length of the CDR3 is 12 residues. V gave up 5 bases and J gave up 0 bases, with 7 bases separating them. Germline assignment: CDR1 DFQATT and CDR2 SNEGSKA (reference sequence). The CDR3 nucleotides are TGCAGTGCTCGGACGGTGAACACTGAAGCTTTCTTT. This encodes CSARTVNTEAFF.

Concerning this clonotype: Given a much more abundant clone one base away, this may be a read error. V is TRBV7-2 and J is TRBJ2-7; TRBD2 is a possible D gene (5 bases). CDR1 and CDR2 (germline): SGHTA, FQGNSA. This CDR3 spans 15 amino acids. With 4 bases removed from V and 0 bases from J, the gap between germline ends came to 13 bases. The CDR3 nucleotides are TGTGCCAGCAGCTCAAGCGGACGGGACTCCTACGAGCAGTACTTC. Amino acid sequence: CASSSSGRDSYEQYF.

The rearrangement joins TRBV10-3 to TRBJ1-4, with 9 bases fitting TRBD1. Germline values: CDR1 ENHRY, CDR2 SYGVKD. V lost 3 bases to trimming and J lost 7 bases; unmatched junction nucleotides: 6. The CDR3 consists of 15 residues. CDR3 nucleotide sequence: TGTGCCATCAGTGACCGGGGACAGGGCGGTGAAAAACTGTTTTTT. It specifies CAISDRGQGGEKLFF.

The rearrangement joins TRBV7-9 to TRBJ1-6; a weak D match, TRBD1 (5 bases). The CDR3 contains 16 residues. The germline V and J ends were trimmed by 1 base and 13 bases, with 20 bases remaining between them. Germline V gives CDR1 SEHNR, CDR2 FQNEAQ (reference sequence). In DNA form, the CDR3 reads TGTGCCAGCAGCTTAGTTGATACGGGGGATTTCGCGCCCCTCCACTTT. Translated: CASSLVDTGDFAPLHF.

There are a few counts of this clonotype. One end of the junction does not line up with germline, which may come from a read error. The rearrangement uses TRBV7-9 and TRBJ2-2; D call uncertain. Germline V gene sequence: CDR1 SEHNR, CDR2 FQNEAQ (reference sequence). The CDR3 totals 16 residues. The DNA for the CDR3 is TGCGCCAGCAGCCAAGTTGTCCAGCCTAACACCGGGGAGCTGTTTTTT. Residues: CASSQVVQPNTGELFF. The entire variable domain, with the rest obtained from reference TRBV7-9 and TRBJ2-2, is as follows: DTGVSQNPRHKITKRGQNVTFRCDPISEHNRLYWYRQTLGQGPEFLTYFQNEAQLEKSRLLSDRFSAERPKGSFSTLEIQRTEQGDSAMYLCASSQVVQPNTGELFFGEGSRLTVL.